This T cell receptor (beta chain) was documented in a study of CD8 T cells in ankylosing spondylitis. Whole-study findings and limits: A motif of 7 or 8 highly homologous TCR beta variants was seen as apparently characteristic of ankylosing spondylitis blood. Disease-linked clones reportedly concentrated significantly in matched ankylosing spondylitis synovial fluid. CD8+ disease-linked clones were present at relatively low frequencies in blood.

V shed 3 bases and J shed 2 bases, with 13 bases lying between them. Germline CDR1 reads MGHDK; CDR2 reads SYGVNS. CDR3 length equals 15 residues. Library preparation for TCR beta used quantitative 5'-RACE with molecular barcodes. TCRdb itself ran the 5' RACE reads through MiXCR, one entry per CDR3 protein. The sample gives 75,000 to 95,000 distinct CDR3 sequences, about 9% of which show up once; approximately 29% is in the top ten. Notes on this clonotype: The antigen is not known.

The TCR was taken from a male donor with ankylosing spondylitis. Sequenced material: blood, either unsorted or a sorted T cell fraction (not recorded which). V usage is TRBV25-1 and J usage is TRBJ1-1; D perhaps matches TRBD1 (5 bases). CDR3 sequence reads: CASSDPTELNTEAFF. The CDR3 nucleotides are TGTGCCAGCAGTGACCCGACAGAACTCAACACTGAAGCTTTCTTT.